This entry lists 28 T cell receptor beta chains sequenced from one sample in a study of vaccination and CD4 T cells after COVID-19 (dated by TCRdb to between 2021 and 2022). The receptor library was made with PCR. For sequencing, an Illumina iSeq 100 was employed. DNA from cultured CD4+ T cells was subjected to TCR sequencing with the Oncomine TCR Beta short-read assay at the Johns Hopkins FTIC core. TCRdb trimmed public reads at Q25 via fastp, called clones via MiXCR and kept in-frame beta chains. Records with the same CDR3 protein are collapsed into one entry carrying the most frequent genes and DNA. Here the sample has approximately 18,000 distinct CDR3 sequences; 80% to 85% occur a single time. In total, the top ten clones hold about a sixth of the sample. What the treatment or condition label conveys for this sample: roughly 10-day PBMC culture with coronavirus spike peptide pools or control peptides (ViraFEST assay).

Antigens of these TCRs are unknown. This material consisted of CD4+ T cells from blood, cultured in vitro, taken after SARS-CoV-2 vaccination. The origin of the receptors is a human donor who received a COVID-19 vaccine.

The V call is TRBV19, the J call TRBJ1-1; no clear D gene. Per germline, CDR1 LNHDA and CDR2 SQIVND (reference sequence). The CDR3 consists of 14 residues. V was trimmed by 0 bases and J by 5 bases, leaving 10 bases between them. In DNA, the CDR3 is TGTGCCAGTAGTATAGACGAAGGAGGTACTGAAGCTTTCTTT. Protein product: CASSIDEGGTEAFF.

V and J are TRBV7-9 and TRBJ1-1, with TRBD1 matching 9 bases. V was pared by 4 bases and J by 6 bases, with 6 bases of the junction left unmatched. Germline V lookup: CDR1 SEHNR, CDR2 FQNEAQ (reference sequence). The CDR3 length is 14 residues. As DNA, the CDR3 is TGTGCCAGCAGCTCACCCACAGGGGGCCCTGAAGCTTTCTTT. Its translation is CASSSPTGGPEAFF.

In DNA, the CDR3 is TGTGCCAGCAGTTCGGGAGGGACGCAGTATTTT. Its protein product is CASSSGGTQYF. The chain recombines TRBV6-5 with TRBJ2-3; 8 bases align to TRBD2. The CDR3 has 11 amino acids. V trimming: 4 bases; J trimming: 9 bases; junction bases outside the gene matches: 0. The germline V gene encodes CDR1 MNHEY and CDR2 SVGAGI.

The V and J genes are TRBV6-1 and TRBJ2-7, with 9 bases matching TRBD1. Trimming removed 5 bases from V and 2 bases from J; junction bases left unmatched: 7. This CDR3 contains 15 residues. Germline values: CDR1 MNHNS, CDR2 SASEGT. In DNA form, the CDR3 reads TGTGCCAGCAGTCGGCCGGGACAGGGAACCTACGAGCAGTACTTC. It translates to CASSRPGQGTYEQYF.

Comment on this clonotype: An end of the junction differs from the germline gene, which may be a read error. The J gene is TRBJ2-5, the V gene TRBV19; a possible D gene is TRBD1 (6 bases). CDR1 is LNHDA and CDR2 is SQIVND in the germline V gene (reference sequence). The CDR3 has 13 amino acids. CDR3 nucleotide sequence: TGTGTCAGTAGTCTCTCCCAGGGGCCCACCCAGTACTTC. This sequence encodes CVSSLSQGPTQYF.

This chain uses TRBV19 with TRBJ1-1; 7 bases are shared with TRBD1. V shed 3 bases, J shed 6 bases, and the junction held 7 bases outside the gene matches. The CDR3 extends over 14 amino acids. From germline, CDR1 is LNHDA and CDR2 SQIVND (reference sequence). CDR3 region: CASSIDREDPEAFF. In nucleotides, the CDR3 is TGTGCCAGTAGTATTGACAGGGAGGACCCTGAAGCTTTCTTT.

This chain connects TRBV12-3 or TRBV12-4 to TRBJ1-2, with D possibly matching TRBD1 (5 bases). Trimming stripped 3 bases from V and 1 base from J, with 9 bases between. The CDR3 is made up of 14 amino acids. CDR3 DNA sequence: TGTGCCAGCAGTTTTGCGACAGTTAACTATGGCTACACCTTC. It translates to CASSFATVNYGYTF.

The chain combines TRBV7-8 with TRBJ2-6, with D hard to call. Germline V lookup: CDR1 SGHVS, CDR2 FQNEAQ. Trimming left V 2 bases short and J 2 bases short, with 10 bases between. The CDR3 runs 16 residues. CDR3: CASSLILGTGANVLTF. CDR3 in DNA: TGTGCCAGCAGCTTAATTTTGGGTACTGGGGCCAACGTCCTGACTTTC.

The gene calls are TRBV19 and TRBJ1-3; the D is unclear. The V gene lost 2 bases and the J gene lost 2 bases, with 22 bases spanning the gap. Germline V gene sequence: CDR1 LNHDA, CDR2 SQIVND (reference sequence). This CDR3 has 19 residues. CDR3 sequence reads: CASSISRIGPGGPGNTIYF. CDR3 DNA sequence: TGTGCCAGTAGTATATCCCGCATCGGTCCGGGAGGCCCTGGAAACACCATATATTTT.

The gene calls are TRBV6-1 and TRBJ2-2; the D gene is possibly TRBD2 (5 bases). CDR1 MNHNS and CDR2 SASEGT come from the germline V gene. The length of the CDR3 is 13 residues. V lost 8 bases and J 2 bases, leaving 9 bases between the germline ends. The CDR3 spells CASRTGNTGELFF. CDR3 bases: TGTGCCAGCCGGACGGGAAACACCGGGGAGCTGTTTTTT.

The rearrangement uses TRBV19 and TRBJ2-1, with 11 bases that match TRBD2. The CDR3 extends over 14 amino acids. Germline values: CDR1 LNHDA, CDR2 SQIVND (reference sequence). The J segment lost 8 bases and the V segment lost 8 bases, leaving 8 bases of the junction unmatched. As DNA, the CDR3 is TGTGCCAGTGATAGCGGGGGGGCTAGGGATGAGCAGTTCTTC. This translates into CASDSGGARDEQFF.

In its sample, this clonotype was seen once. The chain links TRBV4-2 to TRBJ2-5, with TRBD2 matching over 10 bases. The CDR3 covers 15 residues. With V trimmed by 2 bases and J by 3 bases, 3 bases remained unmatched. In germline, CDR1 is LGHNA, CDR2 YNFKEQ. CDR3 DNA: TGTGCCAGCAGCCAAATAGCGGGGGGCGAAGAGACCCAGTACTTC. Amino acid sequence: CASSQIAGGEETQYF.

The rearrangement joins TRBV14 to TRBJ1-5; weak D call: TRBD1 (6 bases). CDR3 size: 13 residues. V was pared by 8 bases and J by 6 bases, with 14 bases between. Germline CDR1 and CDR2: SGHDN and FVKESK. CDR3 residues: CASGGRGGQPQHF. The DNA of the CDR3 is TGTGCCAGCGGGGGCAGGGGCGGTCAGCCCCAGCATTTT.

The V call is TRBV20-1, the J call TRBJ1-1, with TRBD1 matching 9 bases. Germline V gene data show CDR1 as DFQATT and CDR2 as SNEGSKA (reference sequence). The V and J ends lost 6 bases and 6 bases, in that order; junction bases with no gene match: 5. CDR3 length: 12 amino acids. CDR3: CSALGQGAEAFF. CDR3 nucleotide sequence: TGCAGTGCCTTGGGACAGGGTGCTGAAGCTTTCTTT.

In its sample, this clonotype was seen once. The rearrangement joins TRBV20-1 to TRBJ1-4; maybe TRBD1 (5 bases). Germline lookup yields CDR1 DFQATT and CDR2 SNEGSKA (reference sequence). This CDR3 spans 15 amino acids. The ends were cut back, 0 bases at V and 7 bases at J, with 15 bases in the middle. This CDR3 reads CSARDLGGGPEKLFF. The CDR3, as DNA: TGCAGTGCTAGAGATCTGGGGGGAGGCCCTGAAAAACTGTTTTTT.

The chain has TRBV2 and TRBJ2-7, with 10 bases identical to TRBD1. The length of the CDR3 is 13 residues. Germline CDR1 SNHLY, CDR2 FYNNEI. J lost 7 bases, V lost 6 bases, and 6 bases had no gene match. CDR3 sequence: CASRGGTGEEQYF. As DNA, the CDR3 is TGTGCCAGCAGGGGGGGGACAGGGGAAGAGCAGTACTTC.

V usage is TRBV19 and J usage is TRBJ1-2, with 10 positions matching TRBD1. Losses at the gene ends were 4 bases for V and 5 bases for J; bases not matched to a gene: 10. In germline, CDR1 is LNHDA, CDR2 SQIVND (reference sequence). The CDR3 has 16 residues. The CDR3 protein is CASSNPPGQGKYGYTF. Here the CDR3 DNA reads TGTGCCAGTAGTAATCCTCCGGGACAGGGGAAATATGGCTACACCTTC.

Only a few counts were recorded for this clonotype. The chain uses TRBV7-8 and TRBJ1-5; 8 nucleotides match TRBD1. Looked up from germline, CDR1 is SGHVS and CDR2 is FQNEAQ. The CDR3 is 16 residues long. J gave up 4 bases and V 2 bases, and 7 bases lay outside the gene matches. The chain's CDR3 is CASSLTTGGLNQPQHF. The CDR3 DNA follows: TGTGCCAGCAGCTTAACCACAGGGGGATTGAATCAGCCCCAGCATTTT.

The gene calls are TRBV27 and TRBJ1-5; D may be TRBD1 (5 bases). CDR1 and CDR2 from the germline V gene are MNHEY and SMNVEV (reference sequence). The CDR3 has 13 amino acids. V was pared by 8 bases and J by 4 bases, with 12 bases between. The chain's CDR3 is CASSIGGNQPQHF. The CDR3 region has the DNA TGTGCCAGCTCGATCGGGGGTAATCAGCCCCAGCATTTT.

J is TRBJ2-1 and V is TRBV7-2; TRBD2 matches 14 bases. Germline V lookup: CDR1 SGHTA, CDR2 FQGNSA. The CDR3 is made up of 15 amino acids. The trim removed 5 bases at V and 9 bases at J, leaving 6 bases unmatched. The CDR3: CASSPPGLAGGEQFF. Here the CDR3 DNA reads TGTGCCAGCAGCCCCCCCGGACTAGCGGGGGGTGAGCAGTTCTTC.

This chain links TRBV15 with TRBJ1-4; D perhaps matches TRBD1 (5 bases). V lost 0 bases and J lost 4, with 15 bases in between. The CDR3 sequence is 17 residues long. The germline V gene has CDR1 LNHNV and CDR2 YYDKDF (reference sequence). CDR3 sequence reads: CATSRDVPTDINEKLFF. The CDR3 DNA follows: TGTGCCACCAGCAGAGATGTGCCGACAGACATTAATGAAAAACTGTTTTTT.

The rearrangement joins TRBV6-1 to TRBJ1-3; 8 nucleotides align to TRBD1. Germline CDR1 reads MNHNS; CDR2 reads SASEGT. V lost 6 bases and J lost 4; bases outside the gene matches: 8. This CDR3 comprises 15 residues. The CDR3 protein is CASRETGAYGNTIYF. DNA for the CDR3: TGTGCCAGCAGGGAGACAGGGGCATACGGAAACACCATATATTTT.

This rearrangement joins TRBV7-2 to TRBJ2-7; a weak D match, TRBD2 (5 bases). The ends were cut back, 5 bases at V and 7 bases at J, with 12 bases in the middle. CDR1 is SGHTA and CDR2 is FQGNSA in the germline V gene. This CDR3 is built from 12 residues. The chain's CDR3 is CASSPLSGEQYF. The CDR3 DNA reads as TGTGCCAGCAGCCCCCTTTCGGGGGAGCAGTACTTC. Drawing the rest from reference TRBV7-2 and TRBJ2-7, the complete variable domain is GAGVSQSPSNKVTEKGKDVELRCDPISGHTALYWYRQSLGQGLEFLIYFQGNSAPDKSGLPSDRFSAERTGGSVSTLTIQRTQQEDSAVYLCASSPLSGEQYFGPGTRLTVT.

The gene calls are TRBV5-4 and TRBJ2-2; D could derive from TRBD1 or TRBD2 (6 bases each). The CDR3 is 16 residues long. The germline CDR1 and CDR2 sequences are SGHNT and YYREEE (reference sequence). The ends were cut back, 0 bases at V and 5 bases at J, with 14 bases in the middle. The DNA of the CDR3 is TGTGCCAGCAGCTTGGTCAGGGGACTCGAGACCGGGGAGCTGTTTTTT. The encoded protein is CASSLVRGLETGELFF.

Notes on this clonotype: Compared with germline, one end of the junction differs, possibly owing to a read error. This chain links TRBV24-1 with TRBJ1-2; TRBD1 aligns across 8 bases. The germline V gene encodes CDR1 KGHDR and CDR2 SFDVKD. This CDR3 spans 15 amino acids. The CDR3 loop reads CATSDSDRANYGYTF. CDR3 nucleotide sequence: TGTGCCACCAGTGATTCGGACAGGGCTAACTATGGTTACACCTTC.

This chain links TRBV7-8 with TRBJ1-1; the D gene is possibly TRBD1 (6 bases). Germline CDR1 SGHVS, CDR2 FQNEAQ. Deletions cut 1 base from V and 12 bases from J, with 15 bases between. This CDR3 is built from 13 residues. The CDR3 nucleotides are TGTGCCAGCAGCTTAGTATCAGGGGCCGTCCCTTTCTTT. As protein: CASSLVSGAVPFF. The full variable domain, in which reference TRBV7-8 and TRBJ1-1 provide the parts outside the CDR3, is GAGVSQSPRYKVAKRGQDVALRCDPISGHVSLFWYQQALGQGPEFLTYFQNEAQLDKSGLPSDRFFAERPEGSVSTLKIQRTQQEDSAVYLCASSLVSGAVPFFGQGTRLTVV.

The chain has TRBV6-1 and TRBJ1-6; D is perhaps TRBD1 (5 bases). This CDR3 contains 14 residues. Germline CDR1 MNHNS, CDR2 SASEGT. Trimming left V 3 bases short and J 6 bases short, with 9 bases between. CDR3 DNA: TGTGCCAGCAGTGACAGGGCTGGTAATTCACCCCTCCACTTT. Protein: CASSDRAGNSPLHF.

The V call is TRBV12-3 or TRBV12-4, the J call TRBJ1-5; D gene uncertain. With 1 base removed from V and 7 bases from J, the gap between germline ends came to 5 bases. The CDR3 has 12 amino acids. CDR3 bases: TGTGCCAGCAGTTTAGAAAGGCAGCCCCAGCATTTT. This codes for CASSLERQPQHF.